The 28 T cell receptor beta chains presented below share a single source sample, sequenced in a study of T cells in Graves' hyperthyroidism and ophthalmopathy. The CDR3 regions of TCR beta were amplified from RNA transcripts. HTBI primers drove first-round RT-PCR of the TCR CDR3. One entry per CDR3 protein, called by TCRdb with MiXCR from the multiplex PCR reads. This table has about 600,000 distinct CDR3 sequences, about a sixth appearing once. The sequenced material came from blood. These receptors were collected from a woman in her 40s with Graves' ophthalmopathy.

As for this clonotype: A much larger clone differs by one base, so this may be a read error. J is TRBJ2-1 and V is TRBV20-1, with D maybe TRBD2 (7 bases). Trimming shortened V by 3 bases and J by 0 bases, and 21 bases separated the two germline ends. The CDR3 totals 18 residues. Germline V CDR1 and CDR2: DFQATT, SNEGSKA (reference sequence). CDR3 DNA: TGCAGTGCTAGTCGTGTGGGGGGGCCCCCGAGCTCCTACAATGAGCAGTTCTTC. Amino acids: CSASRVGGPPSSYNEQFF.

This clonotype was seen repeatedly, ten times or more. This chain joins TRBV7-2 and TRBJ1-5; the D gene is possibly TRBD1 (5 bases). V was shortened by 0 bases and J by 7 bases, with 13 bases between the two germline ends. The germline gives CDR1 SGHTA, CDR2 FQGNSA. The CDR3 runs 15 residues. In nucleotides, the CDR3 is TGTGCCAGCAGCTTAGCGCTCAGGGTAGAGCAGCCCCAGCATTTT. The encoded protein is CASSLALRVEQPQHF.

This clonotype has at least ten counts. V usage is TRBV20-1 and J usage is TRBJ2-5; 9 bases fit TRBD2. Germline V gene lookup returns CDR1 DFQATT and CDR2 SNEGSKA (reference sequence). This CDR3 region has 17 residues. Trimming at V came to 3 bases and at J to 5 bases, leaving 16 bases not matched to a gene. CDR3 sequence (DNA): TGCAGTGCTAGGGACCCCGCACTCGCGGGGGGGAGGGAGACCCAGTACTTC. Translating it yields CSARDPALAGGRETQYF.

This clonotype was seen at least ten times. The gene calls are TRBV15 and TRBJ2-1, with D possibly called TRBD1 or TRBD2 (5 bases each). This CDR3 region has 15 residues. V lost 0 bases, J lost 7 bases, and 13 bases lay in between. Germline V CDR1 and CDR2: LNHNV, YYDKDF (reference sequence). CDR3 protein: CATSRDVGVQNEQFF. In DNA form, the CDR3 reads TGTGCCACCAGCAGAGATGTGGGGGTCCAGAATGAGCAGTTCTTC.

Remarks on this clonotype: One end of the junction does not line up with germline, which may come from a read error. This sequence joins TRBV2 and TRBJ2-4; 10 bases fit TRBD2. CDR1 and CDR2 (germline): SNHLY, FYNNEI. The CDR3 has 16 residues. The CDR3 nucleotides read TGTGCCAGCGGTGACCCTAGCGGGGGAGCCAAAAACATTCAGTACTTC. The encoded protein is CASGDPSGGAKNIQYF.

This clonotype was recorded many times. The J gene is TRBJ2-1, the V gene TRBV20-1; 11 nucleotides line up with TRBD2. Unmatched junction bases numbered 13, after V lost 4 bases and J lost 8 bases. The CDR3 runs 16 residues. Germline V gives CDR1 DFQATT, CDR2 SNEGSKA (reference sequence). This CDR3 reads CSATHSLAGGRDEQFF. CDR3 DNA sequence: TGCAGTGCTACACACTCCCTAGCGGGAGGACGTGATGAGCAGTTCTTC.

In this sample, this clonotype turned up many times. This sequence joins TRBV11-1 and TRBJ2-1; tentative D call: TRBD2 (7 bases). The V end lost 5 bases, the J end lost 9 bases, and 14 bases lay between the germline ends. The CDR3 has 13 amino acids. Germline V gene lookup returns CDR1 SGHAT and CDR2 FQDESV (reference sequence). This chain's CDR3 is CASSPSGGGEQFF. For the CDR3, the DNA is TGTGCCAGCAGCCCGTCGGGGGGCGGTGAGCAGTTCTTC. Using reference TRBV11-1 and TRBJ2-1 for the parts outside the CDR3, the full variable domain is EAEVAQSPRYKITEKSQAVAFWCDPISGHATLYWYRQILGQGPELLVQFQDESVVDDSQLPKDRFSAERLKGVDSTLKIQPAELGDSAMYLCASSPSGGGEQFFGPGTRLTVL.

A few counts support this clonotype. This chain joins TRBV5-4 and TRBJ1-5, with 9 nucleotides matching TRBD1. Germline V gives CDR1 SGHNT, CDR2 YYREEE (reference sequence). CDR3 size: 15 residues. The V segment lost 1 base and the J segment 4 bases; nucleotides outside the gene matches: 3. The CDR3 bases are TGTGCCAGCAGCTTGATGGGACAGGGTAATCAGCCCCAGCATTTT. Translating gives CASSLMGQGNQPQHF.

To note about this clonotype: Sequence at one end of the junction differs from germline and may be a read error. The chain carries TRBV7-9 and TRBJ1-6; TRBD1 agrees at 10 bases. CDR3 size: 14 residues. The germline V gene encodes CDR1 SEHNR and CDR2 FQNEAQ (reference sequence). This CDR3 reads CASTLTGGNSPLYF. In DNA form, the CDR3 reads TGTGCCAGCACCCTGACAGGGGGCAATTCACCCCTCTACTTT. Full variable domain (missing parts from reference TRBV7-9 and TRBJ1-6): DTGVSQNPRHKITKRGQNVTFRCDPISEHNRLYWYRQTLGQGPEFLTYFQNEAQLEKSRLLSDRFSAERPKGSFSTLEIQRTEQGDSAMYLCASTLTGGNSPLYFGNGTRLTVT.

This clonotype was picked up many times. The chain uses TRBV7-2 and TRBJ2-5, with a possible D match to TRBD1 (6 bases). The V gene's germline CDR1 is SGHTA and CDR2 FQGNSA. V was cut by 2 bases and J by 4 bases, with 8 bases left in between. The CDR3 length is 13 residues. The CDR3 DNA follows: TGTGCCAGCAGCTTACAGGGGCGAGAGACCCAGTACTTC. It specifies CASSLQGRETQYF.

This clonotype was seen many times. This chain connects TRBV20-1 to TRBJ1-1; no definite D call. Germline-derived CDR1 and CDR2 are DFQATT and SNEGSKA (reference sequence). With 4 bases removed from V and 5 bases from J, the gap between germline ends came to 14 bases. CDR3 length: 13 amino acids. The CDR3 bases are TGCAGTGCTACCCGTCTATTGGGTACTGAAGCTTTCTTT. Encoded protein: CSATRLLGTEAFF.

The sample holds many counts of this clonotype. This sequence joins TRBV30 and TRBJ1-1, with D possibly TRBD1 on 6 matching bases. Germline values: CDR1 GTSNPN, CDR2 SVGIG (reference sequence). V lost 4 bases, J lost 2 bases, and 11 bases lay in between. The CDR3 spans 13 residues. CDR3 in DNA: TGTGCCTGGAACAAGGGGGGAAACACTGAAGCTTTCTTT. Residues: CAWNKGGNTEAFF.

This clonotype has a handful of counts. The gene calls are TRBV2 and TRBJ1-3, with 9 bases fitting TRBD1. Unmatched junction bases numbered 8, after V lost 10 bases and J lost 4 bases. CDR1 and CDR2 (germline): SNHLY, FYNNEI. This CDR3 region has 14 residues. CDR3 bases: TGTGCCACCTCACGGGACAGGGCCGGAAACACCATATATTTT. Protein product: CATSRDRAGNTIYF. The whole variable domain, remainder taken from reference TRBV2 and TRBJ1-3, is EPEVTQTPSHQVTQMGQEVILRCVPISNHLYFYWYRQILGQKVEFLVSFYNNEISEKSEIFDDQFSVERPDGSNFTLKIRSTKLEDSAMYFCATSRDRAGNTIYFGEGSWLTVV.

Only a few counts were recorded for this clonotype. The chain recombines TRBV29-1 with TRBJ1-1; D not certain. The V gene lost 6 bases and the J gene lost 6 bases, with 8 bases spanning the gap. CDR1 SQVTM and CDR2 ANQGSEA come from the germline V gene. The CDR3 is made up of 10 amino acids. Here the CDR3 reads CSVRSPEAFF. The CDR3 nucleotides are TGCAGCGTGAGGAGTCCTGAAGCTTTCTTT.

In this sample, this clonotype turned up many times. This chain connects TRBV20-1 to TRBJ2-5; TRBD2 agrees at 8 bases. V was clipped by 0 bases and J by 5 bases; unmatched bases: 11. This CDR3 contains 16 residues. Germline V gives CDR1 DFQATT, CDR2 SNEGSKA (reference sequence). The CDR3 here is CSARDRGGRAGETQYF. CDR3 nucleotide sequence: TGCAGTGCTAGAGATCGGGGGGGGAGGGCCGGCGAGACCCAGTACTTC.

This clonotype was counted many times. The chain is built from TRBV10-3 and TRBJ1-4; D not certain. Germline CDR1 and CDR2: ENHRY and SYGVKD. Trimming cost V 3 bases and J 0 bases, with 8 bases left between them. CDR3 length equals 15 residues. CDR3 amino acids: CAISEREATNEKLFF. The CDR3 bases are TGTGCCATCAGTGAAAGGGAAGCAACTAATGAAAAACTGTTTTTT.

Of note for this clonotype: One end of the junction varies from germline; a read error may be responsible. The chain recombines TRBV5-1 with TRBJ2-1, with D possibly matching TRBD1 (5 bases). Germline loops: CDR1 SGHRS, CDR2 YFSETQ. The CDR3 spans 12 residues. CDR3 loop: CASSKGHNEQFF. The CDR3 DNA sequence: TGTGCCAGCAGCAAAGGACACAACGAGCAGTTCTTC.

This clonotype was seen many times. This sequence joins TRBV18 and TRBJ2-5; the D gene is possibly TRBD1 (6 bases). The CDR3 extends over 14 amino acids. Germline CDR1 reads KGHSH; CDR2 reads LQKENI. Trimming removed 6 bases from V and 1 base from J, with 12 bases in between. The CDR3 DNA follows: TGTGCCAGCTCCCTAGGACAGCGCCAAGAGACCCAGTACTTC. Translating it yields CASSLGQRQETQYF.

The chain employs TRBV5-1 and TRBJ2-2, with TRBD1 as a possible D gene (5 bases). This CDR3 region has 15 residues. CDR1 and CDR2 (germline): SGHRS, YFSETQ. V lost 0 bases and J 2 bases, leaving 8 bases between the germline ends. CDR3 residues: CASSLVTVNTGELFF. In DNA, the CDR3 is TGCGCCAGCAGCTTGGTGACAGTTAACACCGGGGAGCTGTTTTTT.

J is TRBJ1-3 and V is TRBV29-1; D gene uncertain. The CDR3 sequence is 15 residues long. With 0 bases removed from V and 0 bases from J, the gap between germline ends came to 9 bases. The V gene's germline CDR1 is SQVTM and CDR2 ANQGSEA. The CDR3 sequence: CSVEDVAGSGNTIYF. In nucleotides, the CDR3 is TGCAGCGTTGAAGATGTGGCGGGCTCTGGAAACACCATATATTTT.

There are many counts of this clonotype. CDR3 residues: CAISELMGETQYF. The CDR3 DNA follows: TGTGCCATCAGTGAGCTGATGGGGGAGACCCAGTACTTC. The chain recombines TRBV10-3 with TRBJ2-5; D ambiguous. The germline gives CDR1 ENHRY, CDR2 SYGVKD. Trimming cost V 2 bases and J 5 bases, with 9 bases left between them. This CDR3 comprises 13 residues.

This clonotype has just a few counts. This chain joins TRBV5-6 and TRBJ1-2; TRBD1 agrees at 7 bases. The CDR3 has 15 amino acids. Losses at the gene ends were 5 bases for V and 5 bases for J; bases not matched to a gene: 12. CDR1 is SGHDT and CDR2 is YYEEEE in the germline V gene. The CDR3 nucleotides are TGTGCCAGCAGTTTTGGGTACAGGGGATCATATGGCTACACCTTC. Residues: CASSFGYRGSYGYTF.

V and J are TRBV20-1 and TRBJ2-7; D might be TRBD2 (5 bases). Trimming took 3 bases from V and 0 from J, leaving 21 bases between them. Germline loops: CDR1 DFQATT, CDR2 SNEGSKA (reference sequence). This CDR3 region has 17 residues. DNA for the CDR3: TGCAGTGCTAGGGGCGCTAGCACTCCCCGACTCTCCTACGAGCAGTACTTC. This codes for CSARGASTPRLSYEQYF.

This clonotype was recorded many times. The V and J genes are TRBV6-1 and TRBJ1-6; maybe TRBD1 (5 bases). The germline V gene encodes CDR1 MNHNS and CDR2 SASEGT. The V end was cut by 8 bases, the J end by 7 bases, with 18 bases between. The CDR3 is 15 residues long. In DNA form, the CDR3 reads TGTGCCAGCCGATGGGGGGTAATTATGAATTCACCCCTCCACTTT. Amino acid sequence: CASRWGVIMNSPLHF.

There are many counts of this clonotype. The genes are TRBV28 and TRBJ2-2; D is unclear. This CDR3 has 13 residues. Looked up from germline, CDR1 is MDHEN and CDR2 is SYDVKM. Trimming removed 7 bases from V and 1 base from J, with 7 bases in between. The CDR3 nucleotides are TGTGCCAGCAAGCTCGAGAACACCGGGGAGCTGTTTTTT. This codes for CASKLENTGELFF.

This clonotype has a count of ten or more. The V gene is TRBV28, the J gene TRBJ1-1; no clear D gene. This CDR3 has 11 amino acids. Germline V lookup: CDR1 MDHEN, CDR2 SYDVKM. V was pared by 7 bases and J by 2 bases, with 5 bases between. The CDR3 reads CASMQNTEAFF. In nucleotides, the CDR3 is TGTGCCAGCATGCAAAACACTGAAGCTTTCTTT.

The count of this clonotype is one. Here the CDR3 DNA reads TGCAGTGCTAGTACAGGGGGCGAGTGGCCCCAGCATTTT. Amino acid sequence: CSASTGGEWPQHF. The gene calls are TRBV20-1 and TRBJ1-5, with TRBD1 matching 9 bases. Germline-derived CDR1 and CDR2 are DFQATT and SNEGSKA (reference sequence). The CDR3 is 13 residues long. J gave up 9 bases and V 3 bases, and 6 bases lay outside the gene matches.

The chain has TRBV18 and TRBJ2-3; 8 bases fit TRBD1. The germline V gene encodes CDR1 KGHSH and CDR2 LQKENI. The V segment lost 5 bases and the J segment 0 bases; nucleotides outside the gene matches: 7. This CDR3 has 16 residues. The CDR3 is CASSITTGASTDTQYF. CDR3 nucleotides: TGTGCCAGCTCAATTACGACAGGGGCGAGCACAGATACGCAGTATTTT.